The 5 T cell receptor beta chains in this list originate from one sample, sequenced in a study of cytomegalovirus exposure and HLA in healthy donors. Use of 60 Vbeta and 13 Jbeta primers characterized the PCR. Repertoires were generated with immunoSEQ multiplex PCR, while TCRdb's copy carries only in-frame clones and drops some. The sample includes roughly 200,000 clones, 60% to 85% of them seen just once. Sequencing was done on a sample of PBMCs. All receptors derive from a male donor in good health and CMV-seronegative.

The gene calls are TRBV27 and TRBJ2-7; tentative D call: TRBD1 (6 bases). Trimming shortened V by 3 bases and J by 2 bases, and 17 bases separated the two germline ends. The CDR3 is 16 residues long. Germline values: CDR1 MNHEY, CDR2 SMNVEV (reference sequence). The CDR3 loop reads CASSFQTGWATYEQYF. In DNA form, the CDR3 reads TGTGCCAGCAGTTTCCAGACAGGCTGGGCTACCTACGAGCAGTACTTC.

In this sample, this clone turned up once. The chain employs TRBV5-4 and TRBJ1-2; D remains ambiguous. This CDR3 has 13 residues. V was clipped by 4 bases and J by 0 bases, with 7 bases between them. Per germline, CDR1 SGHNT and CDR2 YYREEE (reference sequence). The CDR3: CASSRGANYGYTF. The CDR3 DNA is TGTGCCAGCAGCCGAGGAGCTAACTATGGCTACACCTTC.

The CDR3: CASSLRTGGERNEQFF. CDR3 coding DNA: TGTGCCAGCAGTTTGCGCACAGGGGGCGAGCGGAATGAGCAGTTCTTC. The rearrangement links TRBV28 to TRBJ2-1, with TRBD1 identical over 9 bases. The CDR3 is made up of 16 amino acids. After removal of 3 bases from V and 7 bases from J, the junction contained 10 bases not matched to a gene. Looked up from germline, CDR1 is MDHEN and CDR2 is SYDVKM.

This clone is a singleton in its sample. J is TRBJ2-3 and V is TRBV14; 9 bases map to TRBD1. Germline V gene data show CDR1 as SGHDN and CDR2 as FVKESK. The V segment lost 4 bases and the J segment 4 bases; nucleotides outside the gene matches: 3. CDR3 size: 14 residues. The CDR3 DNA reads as TGTGCCAGCAGCCCTAGACAGGGGGCAGATACGCAGTATTTT. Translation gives CASSPRQGADTQYF.

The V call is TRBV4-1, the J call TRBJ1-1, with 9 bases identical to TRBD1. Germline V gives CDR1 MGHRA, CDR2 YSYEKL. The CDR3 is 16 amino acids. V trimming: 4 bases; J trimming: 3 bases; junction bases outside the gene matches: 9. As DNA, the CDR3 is TGCGCCAGCAGCCTTCCCTCACAGGGGGCGGACACTGAAGCTTTCTTT. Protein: CASSLPSQGADTEAFF.